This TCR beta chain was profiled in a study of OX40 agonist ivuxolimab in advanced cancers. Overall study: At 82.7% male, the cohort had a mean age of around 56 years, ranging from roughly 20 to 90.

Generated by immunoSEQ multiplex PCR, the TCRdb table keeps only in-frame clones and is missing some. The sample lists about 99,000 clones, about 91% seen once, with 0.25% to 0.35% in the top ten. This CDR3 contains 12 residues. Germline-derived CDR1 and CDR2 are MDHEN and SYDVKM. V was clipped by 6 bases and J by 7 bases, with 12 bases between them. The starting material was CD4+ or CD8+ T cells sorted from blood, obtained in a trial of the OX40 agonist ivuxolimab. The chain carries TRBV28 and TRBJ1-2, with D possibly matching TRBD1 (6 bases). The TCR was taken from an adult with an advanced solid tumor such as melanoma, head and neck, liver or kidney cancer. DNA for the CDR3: TGTGCCAGCAGATGGGGGGCAGGTGGCTACACCTTC. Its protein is CASRWGAGGYTF.